This is a list of T cell receptor beta chains from one sample in a study of radiotherapy plus CTLA-4 blockade in lung cancer. Using immunoSEQ multiplex PCR, the repertoire was profiled, and TCRdb retains in-frame clones only, with some absent. The sample lists some 23,000 clones; 73% were seen once. This sample comprised peripheral blood, obtained from a patient treated with radiotherapy plus ipilimumab. These receptors were taken from a human donor with non-small cell lung cancer who had stable disease on radiotherapy plus ipilimumab. Both conserved end residues are part of each CDR3. Each record gives: CDR3 protein, D gene, J gene, V gene. The D gene is left open where the match is weak.

CASSQQREYEQYF	TRBD2	TRBJ2-7	TRBV4-1
CASSYSIGVAGSEYF	-	TRBJ2-3	TRBV6-5
CASGLVQAGYNEQFF	TRBD2	TRBJ2-1	TRBV12-5
CASSIRVWGREGENTQYF	TRBD2	TRBJ2-3	TRBV7-2
CASSPRTASQETQYF	-	TRBJ2-5	TRBV7-2
CASTACRISGNTIYF	-	TRBJ1-3	TRBV5-6
CASDEYNEQFF	-	TRBJ2-1	TRBV25-1
CASSQGALLADEQYF	-	TRBJ2-7	TRBV4-3
CASSDPRQQEETQYF	-	TRBJ2-5	TRBV25-1
CASTSGQFNQPQHF	TRBD1	TRBJ1-5	TRBV27
CASNPQGPSYEQYF	-	TRBJ2-7	TRBV28
CASMTGSSYEQYF	-	TRBJ2-7	TRBV27
CASSLDWTGVQPQHF	TRBD1	TRBJ1-5	TRBV7-2
CASSLEQEGYEQYF	-	TRBJ2-7	TRBV5-4